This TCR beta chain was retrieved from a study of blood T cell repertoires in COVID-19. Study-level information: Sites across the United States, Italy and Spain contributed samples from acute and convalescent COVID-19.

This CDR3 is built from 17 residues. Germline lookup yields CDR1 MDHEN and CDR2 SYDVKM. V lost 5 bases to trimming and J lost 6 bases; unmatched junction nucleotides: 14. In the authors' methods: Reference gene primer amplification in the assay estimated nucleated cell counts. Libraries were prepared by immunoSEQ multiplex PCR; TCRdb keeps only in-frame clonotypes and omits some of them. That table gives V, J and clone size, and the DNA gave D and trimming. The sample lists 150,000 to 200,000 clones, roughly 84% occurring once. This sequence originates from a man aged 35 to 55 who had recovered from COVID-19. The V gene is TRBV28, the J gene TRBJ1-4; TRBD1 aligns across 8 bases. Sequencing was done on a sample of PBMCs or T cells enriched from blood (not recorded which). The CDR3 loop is CASSPYPQGAGDEKLFF. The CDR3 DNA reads TGTGCCAGCAGTCCCTACCCCCAGGGGGCAGGGGATGAAAAACTGTTTTTT.